A single sample gave rise to the 18 T cell receptor beta chains below, sequenced in a study of identical twins. TCRdb reanalysed the 5' RACE reads using MiXCR and keeps one entry per CDR3 protein. This table holds 500,000 or so distinct CDR3 sequences, 13% to 15% found once. The data also belong to a second study, concerning yellow fever vaccine responses in identical twins.

Sequenced material: CD4+ T cells sorted from blood. The receptor source for this set is a woman aged 18-29 years in good health.

The table lists this clonotype with many counts. J is TRBJ2-7 and V is TRBV2; 7 bases match TRBD1. The V gene's germline CDR1 is SNHLY and CDR2 FYNNEI. The trim removed 7 bases at V and 3 bases at J, leaving 3 bases unmatched. CDR3 length: 12 amino acids. This chain's CDR3 is CASKGTVYEQYF. CDR3 nucleotides: TGTGCCAGCAAAGGGACAGTCTACGAGCAGTACTTC.

This clonotype was seen a few times. The chain uses TRBV7-9 and TRBJ1-1; TRBD1 is a possible D gene (5 bases). V lost 7 bases and J lost 4, with 16 bases in between. The CDR3 loop spans 14 amino acids. The germline CDR1 and CDR2 sequences are SEHNR and FQNEAQ (reference sequence). The CDR3 bases are TGTGCCAGCACCACCTATACCCAGGGCACTGAAGCTTTCTTT. Protein product: CASTTYTQGTEAFF.

The chain couples TRBV4-1 to TRBJ2-1; D call uncertain. The length of the CDR3 is 17 residues. Trimming took off 1 base at V and 3 bases at J, with 16 bases between the two ends. Germline V gene sequence: CDR1 MGHRA, CDR2 YSYEKL. The CDR3 bases are TGCGCCAGCAGCCAAGTAAGCCAGAGTGTCGGCTACAATGAGCAGTTCTTC. Translation gives CASSQVSQSVGYNEQFF.

This clonotype occurred a few times. The J gene is TRBJ2-2, the V gene TRBV6-5; 7 nucleotides agree with TRBD2. V trimming: 2 bases; J trimming: 5 bases; junction bases outside the gene matches: 5. The CDR3 contains 15 residues. Germline lookup yields CDR1 MNHEY and CDR2 SVGAGI. CDR3 loop: CASSYIAGVTGELFF. The CDR3 nucleotides read TGTGCCAGCAGTTACATTGCGGGAGTGACCGGGGAGCTGTTTTTT.

This clonotype has more than one count but fewer than ten. The V gene is TRBV27, the J gene TRBJ2-3, with D perhaps assigned TRBD1 or TRBD2 (6 bases each). The CDR3 spans 17 residues. V was clipped by 5 bases and J by 2 bases, with 20 bases between them. Germline CDR1 MNHEY, CDR2 SMNVEV (reference sequence). The CDR3 region is CASSPGAYGGLTDTQYF. The CDR3 DNA reads TGTGCCAGCAGTCCGGGGGCGTATGGGGGACTCACAGATACGCAGTATTTT.

This clonotype turned up a few times. This rearrangement joins TRBV6-5 to TRBJ1-2, with D unresolved. CDR1 is MNHEY and CDR2 is SVGAGI in the germline V gene. The germline V and J ends were trimmed by 2 bases and 8 bases, with 12 bases remaining between them. This CDR3 contains 13 residues. The CDR3 DNA sequence: TGTGCCAGCAGTTACATGGCAGGCAGGGGCTACACCTTC. Its protein product is CASSYMAGRGYTF.

This clonotype was found many times. The chain uses TRBV20-1 and TRBJ2-1; weak D call: TRBD1 (6 bases). V lost 6 bases to trimming and J lost 2 bases, with 20 bases between them. The CDR3 spans 16 residues. CDR1 and CDR2 (germline): DFQATT, SNEGSKA (reference sequence). The CDR3 here is CSAESPGQGAYNEQFF. The CDR3 DNA reads as TGCAGTGCCGAATCACCGGGACAAGGGGCCTACAATGAGCAGTTCTTC.

This clonotype was seen only a few times. This sequence joins TRBV11-3 and TRBJ2-7; the D is unclear. CDR3 length: 13 residues. Trimming left V 0 bases short and J 3 bases short, with 6 bases between. Looked up from germline, CDR1 is SGHNT and CDR2 is YENEEA. The CDR3 DNA follows: TGTGCCAGCAGCTTAGATGGGGACTACGAGCAGTACTTC. Translation: CASSLDGDYEQYF.

The chain recombines TRBV20-1 with TRBJ1-6; 9 nucleotides agree with TRBD1. Germline trimming cut 6 bases from V and 9 bases from J; bases unmatched to any gene: 9. This CDR3 contains 14 residues. Germline V gene lookup returns CDR1 DFQATT and CDR2 SNEGSKA (reference sequence). In DNA, the CDR3 is TGCAGTGCAGATTCGGGACAGGGAAGTTCACCCCTCCACTTT. Translation: CSADSGQGSSPLHF.

This clonotype turned up a few times. V usage is TRBV20-1 and J usage is TRBJ2-5; D is possibly TRBD1 or TRBD2 (5 bases each). The CDR3 consists of 14 residues. V gave up 2 bases and J gave up 3 bases, with 13 bases separating them. The V gene's germline CDR1 is DFQATT and CDR2 SNEGSKA (reference sequence). DNA for the CDR3: TGCAGTGCTAGAATACCGGGACGGAAAGAGACCCAGTACTTC. Protein: CSARIPGRKETQYF.

Many counts were recorded for this clonotype. The chain links TRBV7-2 to TRBJ2-3; D possibly uses TRBD1 or TRBD2 (5 bases each). Trimming left V 5 bases short and J 0 bases short, with 12 bases between. The CDR3 has 15 amino acids. Per germline, CDR1 SGHTA and CDR2 FQGNSA. DNA of the CDR3: TGTGCCAGCAGCAAAGAGGGGTTTAGCACAGATACGCAGTATTTT. This translates into CASSKEGFSTDTQYF.

This clonotype was counted once. V usage is TRBV19 and J usage is TRBJ1-5, with 8 bases that match TRBD1. The CDR3 is 15 amino acids. V dropped 7 bases and J dropped 2; count of bases not matched to a gene: 7. Germline CDR1 LNHDA, CDR2 SQIVND (reference sequence). The CDR3 protein is CASTSGGVGNQPQHF. The CDR3 coding sequence is TGTGCCAGTACCTCAGGGGGCGTGGGCAATCAGCCCCAGCATTTT.

Only a few counts were recorded for this clonotype. This chain links TRBV3-1 with TRBJ2-4; D is possibly TRBD1 (6 bases). The CDR3 has 13 residues. The germline V and J ends were trimmed by 4 bases and 7 bases, with 11 bases remaining between them. The germline V gene has CDR1 LGHDT and CDR2 YNNKEL (reference sequence). DNA for the CDR3: TGTGCCAGCAGCCCGTCGAGGGGGAACATTCAGTACTTC. Translated, it gives CASSPSRGNIQYF.

CDR3 nucleotides: TGTGCCTGGACCGTAGCAGGGGGCAGCAACAATGAGCAGTTCTTC. Encoded protein: CAWTVAGGSNNEQFF. The chain uses TRBV30 and TRBJ2-1; 8 bases agree with TRBD1. Per germline, CDR1 GTSNPN and CDR2 SVGIG (reference sequence). The J segment lost 5 bases and the V segment lost 4 bases, leaving 10 bases of the junction unmatched. This CDR3 region has 15 residues.

The chain couples TRBV20-1 to TRBJ1-3, with no clear D. With 2 bases removed from V and 2 bases from J, the gap between germline ends came to 10 bases. The length of the CDR3 is 14 residues. The germline CDR1 and CDR2 sequences are DFQATT and SNEGSKA (reference sequence). CDR3: CSARSSSPGNTIYF. For the CDR3, the DNA is TGCAGTGCTAGAAGCAGTTCCCCTGGAAACACCATATATTTT.

DNA for the CDR3: TGCAGTGCCAAACCCTCCCCCTACGAGCAGTACTTC. It translates to CSAKPSPYEQYF. The chain combines TRBV20-1 with TRBJ2-7; no clear D. V dropped 6 bases and J dropped 2 bases, with 11 bases sitting between them. The CDR3 covers 12 residues. The germline CDR1 and CDR2 sequences are DFQATT and SNEGSKA (reference sequence).

The J gene is TRBJ2-7, the V gene TRBV30; TRBD1 aligns across 10 bases. V gave up 2 bases and J gave up 1 base; unmatched junction bases: 5. The germline CDR1 and CDR2 sequences are GTSNPN and SVGIG (reference sequence). CDR3 size: 15 residues. CDR3 coding DNA: TGTGCCTGGAGTCCCAAGGGACAGGGGTCCTACGAGCAGTACTTC. It yields the protein CAWSPKGQGSYEQYF.

This clonotype was seen at least ten times. This rearrangement joins TRBV25-1 to TRBJ1-4, with D hard to call. With 1 base removed from V and 5 bases from J, the gap between germline ends came to 8 bases. Germline V gene data show CDR1 as MGHDK and CDR2 as SYGVNS. The CDR3 totals 14 residues. CDR3 sequence reads: CASSESERNEKLFF. DNA of the CDR3: TGTGCCAGCAGTGAATCAGAACGGAATGAAAAACTGTTTTTT.